A single sample gave rise to the 23 T cell receptor beta chains below, sequenced in a study of T cell responses to AZD1222 COVID-19 vaccine. Only in-frame clones appear in the TCRdb table, and some are missing; sequencing was by immunoSEQ multiplex PCR. The sample holds approximately 150,000 clones, roughly 93% seen once. Source: peripheral blood, taken 28 days after the second AZD1222 dose. These receptors were taken from an adult who received the AZD1222 COVID-19 vaccine.

This chain connects TRBV6-1 to TRBJ1-1, with 8 bases lining up with TRBD1. This CDR3 has 15 amino acids. Germline V gene data show CDR1 as MNHNS and CDR2 as SASEGT. V lost 2 bases and J lost 4; bases outside the gene matches: 6. CDR3 nucleotides: TGTGCCAGCAGTGAAAAGACAGGGGAGAGCACTGAAGCTTTCTTT. This encodes CASSEKTGESTEAFF.

V and J are TRBV27 and TRBJ2-7; 10 bases align to TRBD1. Germline assignment: CDR1 MNHEY and CDR2 SMNVEV (reference sequence). With 4 bases clipped from V and 2 bases from J, the junction kept 2 bases outside the gene matches. The CDR3 sequence is 14 residues long. For the CDR3, the DNA is TGTGCCAGCAGTTGGACAGGGGGGCCCTACGAGCAGTACTTC. Its protein is CASSWTGGPYEQYF.

CDR3: CASSPSTFTSGNTIYF. The CDR3 nucleotides read TGTGCCAGCTCACCAAGTACCTTCACCTCTGGAAACACCATATATTTT. This chain uses TRBV18 with TRBJ1-3, with D uncertain. V was cut by 2 bases and J by 0 bases, with 11 bases left in between. Germline V gene lookup returns CDR1 KGHSH and CDR2 LQKENI. This CDR3 contains 16 residues.

V is TRBV5-5 and J is TRBJ1-1; D call uncertain. The V gene's germline CDR1 is SGHKS and CDR2 YYEKEE (reference sequence). The CDR3 loop spans 16 amino acids. V was shortened by 0 bases and J by 0 bases, with 12 bases between the two germline ends. The CDR3 loop reads CASSLGAGSMNTEAFF. As DNA, the CDR3 is TGTGCCAGCAGCTTGGGGGCGGGGAGCATGAACACTGAAGCTTTCTTT.

This clone came up once. This chain links TRBV24-1 with TRBJ2-7; unclear D gene. Germline values: CDR1 KGHDR, CDR2 SFDVKD. Trimming removed 9 bases at V and 2 bases at J, with 7 bases between. The CDR3 length is 11 residues. CDR3 region: CATWYTYEQYF. DNA for the CDR3: TGTGCCACCTGGTACACCTACGAGCAGTACTTC.

The gene calls are TRBV2 and TRBJ1-1, with 10 positions matching TRBD1. Germline CDR1 and CDR2: SNHLY and FYNNEI. The ends lost 10 bases at V and 5 bases at J; junction bases unmatched: 7. The CDR3 covers 13 residues. The CDR3 DNA reads as TGTGCCACAGGGGACAGGGGAGTAACTGAAGCTTTCTTT. Translation gives CATGDRGVTEAFF.

The chain employs TRBV3-1 (or the pseudogene TRBV3-2) and TRBJ1-2; maybe TRBD1 (6 bases). Germline CDR1 is LGHDT and CDR2 is YNNKEL (reference sequence). The CDR3 is 17 residues long. The V and J ends lost 2 bases and 1 base respectively, with 17 bases between them. In DNA, the CDR3 is TGTGCCAGCAGCCAACCCCGGGGGCTAAAGGATAACTATGGCTACACCTTC. This encodes CASSQPRGLKDNYGYTF.

V usage is TRBV7-9 and J usage is TRBJ1-4; D possibly corresponds to TRBD1 (5 bases). CDR1 is SEHNR and CDR2 is FQNEAQ in the germline V gene (reference sequence). This CDR3 contains 16 residues. V lost 5 bases, J lost 4 bases, and 17 bases lay in between. The CDR3 bases are TGTGCCAGCAGCCCCGATCGTGGGCAGGGTAATGAAAAACTGTTTTTT. It translates to CASSPDRGQGNEKLFF.

The chain uses TRBV9 and TRBJ2-3, with TRBD1 matching 8 bases. Germline values: CDR1 SGDLS, CDR2 YYNGEE. Losses at the gene ends were 3 bases for V and 4 bases for J; bases not matched to a gene: 7. The CDR3 loop spans 15 amino acids. CDR3 sequence (DNA): TGTGCCAGCAGCGCAAGGACAGGGATCCCAGATACGCAGTATTTT. Its translation is CASSARTGIPDTQYF.

This clone was observed a single time. The rearrangement uses TRBV2 and TRBJ1-2; D gene unclear. Trimming stripped 6 bases from V and 8 bases from J, with 13 bases between. CDR1 is SNHLY and CDR2 is FYNNEI in the germline V gene. This CDR3 spans 12 amino acids. The CDR3 reads CASRGDSPGYTF. The CDR3 DNA follows: TGTGCCAGCAGGGGCGACTCGCCCGGCTACACCTTC.

V gene TRBV12-3 or TRBV12-4 combines with J gene TRBJ2-7; D may be TRBD1 or TRBD2 (5 bases each). The CDR3 contains 12 residues. Trimming removed 5 bases at V and 3 bases at J, with 8 bases between. The CDR3 DNA is TGTGCCAGCAGTGGGACGGACTACGAGCAGTACTTC. Its translation: CASSGTDYEQYF.

V is TRBV18 and J is TRBJ1-1, with TRBD1 as a possible D gene (5 bases). V dropped 0 bases and J dropped 1 base, with 12 bases sitting between them. Germline V gene lookup returns CDR1 KGHSH and CDR2 LQKENI. The CDR3 is 16 residues long. The CDR3 reads CASSPPSPTANTEAFF. CDR3 sequence (DNA): TGTGCCAGCTCACCACCTTCACCGACAGCGAACACTGAAGCTTTCTTT.

The chain carries TRBV2 and TRBJ1-6; possibly TRBD1 for D (6 bases). The CDR3 is 12 amino acids. Trimming left V 7 bases short and J 14 bases short, with 15 bases between. Looked up from germline, CDR1 is SNHLY and CDR2 is FYNNEI. DNA of the CDR3: TGTGCCAGCACCCCGGACAGTCCGGCCCTCCACTTT. Its protein is CASTPDSPALHF.

The chain joins TRBV7-9 to TRBJ2-3, with D perhaps given as TRBD1 or TRBD2 (5 bases each). The V end lost 3 bases, the J end lost 3 bases, and 10 bases lay between the germline ends. CDR3 length equals 14 residues. The germline V gene has CDR1 SEHNR and CDR2 FQNEAQ (reference sequence). CDR3 sequence: CASSLAGRTDTQYF. The CDR3 DNA sequence: TGTGCCAGCAGCTTGGCAGGGAGAACAGATACGCAGTATTTT. Drawing the rest from reference TRBV7-9 and TRBJ2-3, the complete variable domain is DTGVSQNPRHKITKRGQNVTFRCDPISEHNRLYWYRQTLGQGPEFLTYFQNEAQLEKSRLLSDRFSAERPKGSFSTLEIQRTEQGDSAMYLCASSLAGRTDTQYFGPGTRLTVL.

V usage is TRBV7-8 and J usage is TRBJ1-4; D remains ambiguous. From germline, CDR1 is SGHVS and CDR2 FQNEAQ. The CDR3 sequence is 16 residues long. V was shortened by 5 bases and J by 3 bases, with 16 bases between the two germline ends. In DNA, the CDR3 is TGTGCCAGCAGCCCTAGGCCGGGGTGGTCTAATGAAAAACTGTTTTTT. It yields the protein CASSPRPGWSNEKLFF.

The rearrangement joins TRBV19 to TRBJ2-2; 12 bases agree with TRBD1. The CDR3 has 15 residues. CDR1 LNHDA and CDR2 SQIVND come from the germline V gene (reference sequence). Trimming at V came to 5 bases and at J to 6 bases, leaving 4 bases not matched to a gene. This chain's CDR3 is CASSVGQGASGELFF. DNA for the CDR3: TGTGCCAGTAGTGTGGGACAGGGGGCATCCGGGGAGCTGTTTTTT. The full variable domain, in which reference TRBV19 and TRBJ2-2 provide the parts outside the CDR3, is DGGITQSPKYLFRKEGQNVTLSCEQNLNHDAMYWYRQDPGQGLRLIYYSQIVNDFQKGDIAEGYSVSREKKESFPLTVTSAQKNPTAFYLCASSVGQGASGELFFGEGSRLTVL.

The V and J genes are TRBV27 and TRBJ2-7, with 11 bases aligning to TRBD2. Germline V gene data show CDR1 as MNHEY and CDR2 as SMNVEV (reference sequence). The CDR3 extends over 14 amino acids. V shed 4 bases and J 4 bases; nucleotides not matched to a gene: 3. The CDR3 is CASSSSGGRYEQYF. CDR3 bases: TGTGCCAGCAGTTCTAGCGGGGGGCGATACGAGCAGTACTTC.

V is TRBV5-5 and J is TRBJ2-2; 9 bases align to TRBD1. With V trimmed by 2 bases and J by 8 bases, 4 bases remained unmatched. The CDR3 loop spans 14 amino acids. The germline CDR1 and CDR2 sequences are SGHKS and YYEKEE (reference sequence). As DNA, the CDR3 is TGTGCCAGCAGCTTACAGGGGGCTACAGGGGAGCTGTTTTTT. Translating it yields CASSLQGATGELFF.

The V gene is TRBV6-6, the J gene TRBJ1-1, with D unresolved. The CDR3 spans 12 residues. The germline V gene has CDR1 MNHNY and CDR2 SVGAGI (reference sequence). Trimming stripped 4 bases from V and 3 bases from J, with 6 bases between. The chain's CDR3 is CASSWGDTEAFF. Here the CDR3 DNA reads TGTGCCAGCAGTTGGGGAGACACTGAAGCTTTCTTT.

The CDR3 loop is CAWKSGRAGETQYF. The CDR3 region has the DNA TGTGCCTGGAAGTCGGGGAGGGCCGGTGAGACCCAGTACTTC. The V call is TRBV30, the J call TRBJ2-5; 7 bases map to TRBD2. Germline V gene data show CDR1 as GTSNPN and CDR2 as SVGIG (reference sequence). V gave up 4 bases and J gave up 5 bases; unmatched junction bases: 10. The CDR3 contains 14 residues.

The chain carries TRBV23-1 and TRBJ1-1; tentatively, D is TRBD1 (6 bases). TRBV23-1 has ORF status, its function being uncertain. Trimming took off 0 bases at V and 4 bases at J, with 15 bases between the two ends. This CDR3 region has 16 residues. The CDR3 DNA reads as TGCGCCAGCAGTCAATCGATGGGGGGGCTGATCACTGAAGCTTTCTTT. Encoded protein: CASSQSMGGLITEAFF.

The chain links TRBV27 to TRBJ2-1; D is perhaps TRBD1 (5 bases). V shed 7 bases and J shed 5 bases, with 21 bases lying between them. Germline V lookup: CDR1 MNHEY, CDR2 SMNVEV (reference sequence). The CDR3 is 16 residues long. The CDR3 protein is CASTRREAGMDNEQFF. The CDR3 nucleotides read TGTGCCAGCACCCGGCGAGAGGCAGGGATGGACAATGAGCAGTTCTTC.

The chain carries TRBV15 and TRBJ1-4, with D unresolved. CDR3 length equals 17 residues. Deletions cut 3 bases from V and 0 bases from J, with 14 bases between. Germline V gene lookup returns CDR1 LNHNV and CDR2 YYDKDF (reference sequence). The CDR3 sequence is CATSSDGRNPTNEKLFF. CDR3 nucleotide sequence: TGTGCCACCAGCAGCGACGGACGGAACCCAACTAATGAAAAACTGTTTTTT.